This T cell receptor beta chain stems from a study of blood T cell repertoires in COVID-19 (dated by TCRdb to the early 2020s). At the level of the whole study: The collaborator samples originated in the United States, Italy and Spain and spanned the acute and convalescent phases of COVID-19. Samples came from the ongoing ImmuneRACE study (first 160 participants) plus 1,254 subjects from 6 global collaborators. Deeply sampled blood TCRbeta repertoires from subjects exposed to, actively infected with, or recovered from COVID-19 were included in the dataset. The prospective study material was composed of cDNA or gDNA derived from T cells, B-cell-depleted T cells, or PBMCs. Where HLA class I and class II types were available, the types were taken from metadata supplied by the sample provider, not from assay-based typing. Nearly every sample came with metadata listing a de-identified subject ID, COVID-19 status, age in years and sex. The repertoires were released in a freely available public database meant as a resource for research on the immune response to SARS-CoV-2. The full study reports these points: Clinical and demographic metadata were provided uncurated, with the amount varying by source and participant.

Of note for this clone: It has no known antigen specificity. No much larger clone exists at a distance of one base, and base qualities are not known.

TCRbeta CDR3 regions were amplified from genomic DNA using the immunoSEQ Assay, a bias-controlled multiplex PCR. Per the authors' processing: The number of nucleated cells in each sample was estimated by amplification of reference gene primers within the assay. To quantify the absolute abundance of each unique TCRbeta CDR3 rearrangement, sequence reads were collapsed and filtered. For each sample, productive Simpson clonality was calculated as the square root of Simpson's diversity index over productive rearrangements. TCRdb stores this immuneACCESS table with in-frame sequences only. Part of the clones is absent; in the studies checked, under half of the shortfall reflects unresolved V genes, and no reason is known for the rest. V, J and clone size derive from that table, while D and trimming were established from the DNA sequence. The sample includes some 260,000 clones, with roughly 90% observed a single time. The ten largest clonotypes hold about 0.7% of the sample.

The germline V and J ends show losses of 2 bases and 12 bases respectively, and no gene match explains 9 bases of the junction. From a lookup of the germline V gene, CDR1 and CDR2 are LGHNA and YSLEER. Including the terminal cysteine and phenylalanine, the CDR3 comprises 15 residues. The DNA shown is the 45-base CDR3, in frame from base 1. Each collaborating institution followed its own protocols to collect whole blood in K2EDTA tubes. Collaborator samples were shipped for TCRbeta analysis as frozen whole blood, isolated PBMCs, or DNA extracted from either sample type. This sequence uses TRBV4-3 and TRBJ1-6; TRBD1 agrees with 8 junctional bases. Sample: peripheral blood. This clonotype was sampled from a human donor in a cohort sampled during active COVID-19. The bases are TGCGCCAGCAGCCAATTGGGGACAGGCAGGATACCCCTCCACTTT. Its coded protein is CASSQLGTGRIPLHF.